Each of the 29 T cell receptor beta chains below was sequenced from the same sample in a study of blood T cell repertoires in COVID-19 (dated by TCRdb to 2020 to 2022). The library was produced with the immunoSEQ multiplex PCR assay. TCRdb limited this immuneACCESS table to in-frame rearrangements with V and J called. A share of clones is missing; checked studies link under half to unresolved V genes, and the rest is unexplained. The sample yields about 76,000 clones; 86% were counted once. Roughly a sixth of the sample rests with the top ten. Sequenced sample: peripheral blood. Receptor source: a human donor in a cohort sampled during active COVID-19.

The V gene is TRBV3-1 (or the pseudogene TRBV3-2), the J gene TRBJ2-2, with 9 bases aligning to TRBD2. V shed 1 base, J shed 7 bases, and the junction held 7 bases outside the gene matches. This CDR3 has 16 amino acids. Germline V lookup: CDR1 LGHDT, CDR2 YNNKEL (reference sequence). The CDR3 here is CASSQGPAGGHGELFF. Here the CDR3 DNA reads TGTGCCAGCAGCCAAGGCCCAGCGGGAGGCCACGGGGAGCTGTTTTTT.

The chain combines TRBV7-9 with TRBJ1-2; D uncertain. Germline CDR1 and CDR2: SEHNR and FQNEAQ (reference sequence). The CDR3 sequence is 13 residues long. Trimming took off 5 bases at V and 4 bases at J, with 11 bases between the two ends. The CDR3 loop is CASSADTFYGYTF. The CDR3 nucleotides read TGTGCCAGCAGCGCCGACACTTTCTATGGCTACACCTTC.

This sequence joins TRBV25-1 and TRBJ1-1; D may be TRBD1 (6 bases). Germline assignment: CDR1 MGHDK and CDR2 SYGVNS. The V end lost 7 bases, the J end lost 7 bases, and 13 bases lay between the germline ends. This CDR3 spans 12 amino acids. The CDR3 DNA reads as TGTGCCAGCAACTGGGGGCTCGGTGAAGCTTTCTTT. This encodes CASNWGLGEAFF.

The CDR3 sequence is CASSPAIGTGGGYTF. The CDR3 DNA sequence: TGTGCCAGCAGCCCTGCTATCGGGACAGGGGGTGGCTACACCTTC. This chain links TRBV28 with TRBJ1-2; 11 nucleotides match TRBD1. The CDR3 sequence is 15 residues long. The trim removed 6 bases at V and 7 bases at J, leaving 10 bases unmatched. Germline V gives CDR1 MDHEN, CDR2 SYDVKM.

The V gene is TRBV5-8, the J gene TRBJ2-5, with D possibly being TRBD2 (5 bases). Germline V CDR1 and CDR2: SGHTS, YDEGEE. Trimming left V 0 bases short and J 4 bases short, with 10 bases between. This CDR3 has 14 residues. CDR3 loop: CASSLGTVRETQYF. The DNA for the CDR3 is TGTGCCAGCAGCTTGGGGACTGTTCGAGAGACCCAGTACTTC.

The CDR3 bases are TGCGCCAGCAGCTGGATAAGGGGGTCCGCTTACAATGAGCAGTTCTTC. It translates to CASSWIRGSAYNEQFF. The chain employs TRBV5-1 and TRBJ2-1, with a tentative D call TRBD1 (6 bases). Germline V gives CDR1 SGHRS, CDR2 YFSETQ. V was cut by 3 bases and J by 4 bases, with 17 bases left in between. The CDR3 totals 16 residues.

The rearrangement links TRBV10-3 to TRBJ1-3, with D possibly being TRBD1 (5 bases). The CDR3 is made up of 16 amino acids. Trimming pared 4 bases from V and 0 bases from J, leaving 13 bases between. Germline V gene sequence: CDR1 ENHRY, CDR2 SYGVKD. This CDR3 reads CAISVVNGGSGNTIYF. CDR3 nucleotides: TGTGCCATCAGTGTTGTTAACGGGGGCTCTGGAAACACCATATATTTT.

This CDR3 is CATSRDRAGAGEQYF. CDR3 DNA: TGTGCCACCAGCAGAGATCGGGCAGGGGCGGGCGAGCAGTACTTC. The chain carries TRBV15 and TRBJ2-7, with D tentatively TRBD1 (6 bases). V gave up 0 bases and J gave up 6 bases, with 15 bases separating them. In germline, CDR1 is LNHNV, CDR2 YYDKDF (reference sequence). The CDR3 is made up of 15 amino acids.

This chain joins TRBV4-1 and TRBJ2-1, with 10 bases matching TRBD2. The germline V gene has CDR1 MGHRA and CDR2 YSYEKL. This CDR3 region has 17 residues. Trimming took 0 bases from V and 6 from J; bases not matched to a gene: 8. CDR3: CASSQDSTSGVPNEQFF. CDR3 sequence (DNA): TGCGCCAGCAGCCAAGACTCCACTAGCGGGGTACCCAATGAGCAGTTCTTC.

The chain uses TRBV6-6 and TRBJ2-7, with TRBD2 matching 9 bases. Unmatched junction bases numbered 17, after V lost 5 bases and J lost 3 bases. Germline assignment: CDR1 MNHNY and CDR2 SVGAGI (reference sequence). This CDR3 has 18 amino acids. As DNA, the CDR3 is TGTGCCAGCAGTCCCGGAGGACGAGCCCCTAGCGGGGTCTACGAGCAGTACTTC. This sequence encodes CASSPGGRAPSGVYEQYF.

The chain combines TRBV28 with TRBJ1-6, with 8 bases identical to TRBD1. The germline V gene encodes CDR1 MDHEN and CDR2 SYDVKM. The length of the CDR3 is 15 residues. The J segment lost 11 bases and the V segment lost 1 base, leaving 7 bases of the junction unmatched. The chain's CDR3 is CASSLSAGGITPLHF. The CDR3 DNA is TGTGCCAGCAGTTTATCGGCAGGGGGCATAACACCCCTCCACTTT. Combining the CDR3 with reference TRBV28 and TRBJ1-6 gives the whole variable domain DVKVTQSSRYLVKRTGEKVFLECVQDMDHENMFWYRQDPGLGLRLIYFSYDVKMKEKGDIPEGYSVSREKKERFSLILESASTNQTSMYLCASSLSAGGITPLHFGNGTRLTVT.

CDR3 nucleotides: TGTGCCAGCAGCTTAGGACAGGGGCTTACTAACTATGGCTACACCTTC. The encoded protein is CASSLGQGLTNYGYTF. The chain combines TRBV7-9 with TRBJ1-2; TRBD1 aligns across 8 bases. Germline lookup yields CDR1 SEHNR and CDR2 FQNEAQ (reference sequence). The CDR3 is 16 amino acids. V shed 1 base, J shed 0 bases, and the junction held 4 bases outside the gene matches.

The genes are TRBV28 and TRBJ1-5; no firm D call. Germline CDR1 is MDHEN and CDR2 is SYDVKM. The CDR3 spans 16 residues. The V end was cut by 2 bases, the J end by 7 bases, with 18 bases between. CDR3 DNA sequence: TGTGCCAGCAGTTTAAATGACGGGGATCGGCAGCAGCCCCAGCATTTT. Protein sequence: CASSLNDGDRQQPQHF.

The rearrangement joins TRBV9 to TRBJ2-1; D possibly corresponds to TRBD2 (5 bases). Trimming took off 6 bases at V and 0 bases at J, with 13 bases between the two ends. The CDR3 length is 15 residues. The germline V gene has CDR1 SGDLS and CDR2 YYNGEE. CDR3 in DNA: TGTGCCAGCAATCTCGCAGGACTCTCCTACAATGAGCAGTTCTTC. Amino acids: CASNLAGLSYNEQFF. Filled out from reference TRBV9 and TRBJ2-1, the complete variable domain reads DSGVTQTPKHLITATGQRVTLRCSPRSGDLSVYWYQQSLDQGLQFLIQYYNGEERAKGNILERFSAQQFPDLHSELNLSSLELGDSALYFCASNLAGLSYNEQFFGPGTRLTVL.

The chain has TRBV11-2 and TRBJ2-3; 10 positions match TRBD2. Trimming cost V 2 bases and J 8 bases; bases outside gene matches: 16. The CDR3 loop spans 18 amino acids. The germline CDR1 and CDR2 sequences are SGHAT and FQNNGV. CDR3 bases: TGTGCCAGCAGCTTAAAGAAAGGCCTAGCGGGAGAGGGCGGTACGCAGTATTTT. It yields the protein CASSLKKGLAGEGGTQYF.

This chain connects TRBV6-5 to TRBJ1-3; D unclear. The CDR3 is 15 residues long. Trimming took off 2 bases at V and 7 bases at J, with 15 bases between the two ends. In germline, CDR1 is MNHEY, CDR2 SVGAGI. For the CDR3, the DNA is TGTGCCAGCAGTTACCCAGCAGGTGGGCGTAACACCATATATTTT. This encodes CASSYPAGGRNTIYF.

This clone has only one observation. The rearrangement links TRBV11-1 to TRBJ1-1, with D possibly matching TRBD1 (6 bases). From germline, CDR1 is SGHAT and CDR2 FQDESV (reference sequence). The CDR3 loop spans 14 amino acids. Trimming cost V 8 bases and J 0 bases, with 13 bases left between them. The CDR3 loop is CASWGGQVNTEAFF. DNA of the CDR3: TGTGCCAGCTGGGGGGGGCAAGTGAACACTGAAGCTTTCTTT.

This clone was recorded once. V usage is TRBV7-9 and J usage is TRBJ2-1; TRBD1 aligns across 8 bases. The J segment lost 2 bases and the V segment lost 4 bases, leaving 7 bases of the junction unmatched. Germline CDR1 SEHNR, CDR2 FQNEAQ (reference sequence). This CDR3 comprises 16 residues. CDR3 nucleotides: TGTGCCAGCAGCTCACAGACAGGGGTTGCCTACAATGAGCAGTTCTTC. Protein sequence: CASSSQTGVAYNEQFF.

This chain uses TRBV6-4 with TRBJ2-3, with a possible D match to TRBD2 (5 bases). CDR3 size: 15 residues. The germline V gene encodes CDR1 MRHNA and CDR2 SNTAGT. Trimming left V 6 bases short and J 5 bases short, with 18 bases between. The CDR3 loop reads CASSPQARRGDTQYF. The CDR3 DNA is TGTGCCAGCAGCCCCCAAGCGAGACGGGGAGATACGCAGTATTTT.

The chain employs TRBV5-4 and TRBJ2-1; D may be TRBD1 (5 bases). V lost 0 bases and J lost 15, with 19 bases in between. Germline V gives CDR1 SGHNT, CDR2 YYREEE (reference sequence). There are 14 residues in the CDR3. The CDR3 sequence is CASSLGGPDGRRFF. The CDR3 DNA reads TGTGCCAGCAGCTTGGGGGGCCCGGACGGACGACGGTTCTTC. The variable domain in full, with the rest retrieved from reference TRBV5-4 and TRBJ2-1, is ETGVTQSPTHLIKTRGQQVTLRCSSQSGHNTVSWYQQALGQGPQFIFQYYREEENGRGNFPPRFSGLQFPNYSSELNVNALELDDSALYLCASSLGGPDGRRFFGPGTRLTVL.

The chain combines TRBV18 with TRBJ2-1; 12 bases line up with TRBD2. CDR3 length equals 18 residues. V shed 0 bases, J shed 5 bases, and the junction held 8 bases outside the gene matches. Germline-derived CDR1 and CDR2 are KGHSH and LQKENI. The CDR3: CASSPPRLAGARDNEQFF. CDR3 nucleotides: TGTGCCAGCTCACCACCCCGACTAGCGGGAGCTCGGGACAATGAGCAGTTCTTC.

This rearrangement joins TRBV28 to TRBJ2-1; the match to TRBD1 covers 8 bases. There are 17 residues in the CDR3. From germline, CDR1 is MDHEN and CDR2 SYDVKM. V lost 3 bases, J lost 7 bases, and 14 bases stayed unmatched. DNA for the CDR3: TGTGCCAGCAGTTTTGTTCTGCAGGGGGCCTTCGGGAATGAGCAGTTCTTC. Translation gives CASSFVLQGAFGNEQFF.

V is TRBV5-5 and J is TRBJ1-5, with TRBD1 matching 7 bases. The J segment lost 6 bases and the V segment lost 4 bases, leaving 7 bases of the junction unmatched. The CDR3 is 14 amino acids. CDR1 is SGHKS, CDR2 YYEKEE, per germline (reference sequence). The CDR3 coding sequence is TGTGCCAGCAGCCTCTACAGGGGAGGTCAGCCCCAGCATTTT. Translation gives CASSLYRGGQPQHF.

The chain carries TRBV3-1 (or the pseudogene TRBV3-2) and TRBJ1-1; D is unclear. Germline values: CDR1 LGHDT, CDR2 YNNKEL (reference sequence). CDR3 length equals 15 residues. V lost 0 bases and J 0 bases, leaving 8 bases between the germline ends. In DNA form, the CDR3 reads TGTGCCAGCAGCCAAGAGCAGAGGTTGAACACTGAAGCTTTCTTT. Protein sequence: CASSQEQRLNTEAFF.

V gene TRBV28 combines with J gene TRBJ2-1, with 12 nucleotides matching TRBD2. Trimming cost V 7 bases and J 8 bases; bases outside gene matches: 9. The CDR3 contains 15 residues. The germline V gene encodes CDR1 MDHEN and CDR2 SYDVKM. The CDR3 sequence is CASIKLGLAGYEQFF. The CDR3 DNA follows: TGTGCCAGCATCAAACTGGGACTAGCGGGTTATGAGCAGTTCTTC.

The chain couples TRBV6-5 to TRBJ1-2, with TRBD1 matching 7 bases. J was trimmed by 4 bases and V by 5 bases; bases with no gene match: 10. This CDR3 is 15 amino acids long. Per the germline V gene, CDR1 is MNHEY and CDR2 is SVGAGI. The CDR3 loop is CASSTSAGTVYGYTF. In DNA, the CDR3 is TGTGCCAGCAGTACGTCCGCCGGGACAGTCTATGGCTACACCTTC.

DNA of the CDR3: TGTGCCAGCAGTCCACGCGGGACTGCTCGGGAGACCCAGTACTTC. This sequence encodes CASSPRGTARETQYF. The chain employs TRBV6-5 and TRBJ2-5; D is perhaps TRBD2 (6 bases). The CDR3 contains 15 residues. From germline, CDR1 is MNHEY and CDR2 SVGAGI. V was clipped by 5 bases and J by 5 bases, with 18 bases between them.

The chain links TRBV5-1 to TRBJ1-2; D unclear. Trimming pared 0 bases from V and 3 bases from J, leaving 9 bases between. The CDR3 has 14 amino acids. In germline, CDR1 is SGHRS, CDR2 YFSETQ. CDR3 sequence: CASSLEQFDYGYTF. Written as DNA, the CDR3 is TGCGCCAGCAGCTTGGAGCAATTCGACTATGGCTACACCTTC.

The chain uses TRBV27 and TRBJ1-5; unclear D gene. This CDR3 region has 12 residues. V was clipped by 6 bases and J by 3 bases, with 6 bases between them. CDR1 is MNHEY, CDR2 SMNVEV, per germline (reference sequence). The CDR3 DNA reads as TGTGCCAGCAGCGACAACAATCAGCCCCAGCATTTT. Translation gives CASSDNNQPQHF.